This T cell receptor beta chain was captured by sequencing in a study of blood T cell repertoires in COVID-19. The wider study: T cells, B-cell-depleted T cells, or PBMCs supplied cDNA or gDNA.

Assay used: immunoSEQ multiplex PCR; TCRdb lists only in-frame clones, some missing. The profile shows more than 25,000 clones, 87% of them singletons. This clone was counted a single time. With V trimmed by 4 bases and J by 5 bases, 7 bases remained unmatched. This CDR3 comprises 15 residues. From germline, CDR1 is SGHRS and CDR2 YFSETQ. This receptor was obtained from a man in his sixties with active COVID-19. Sequencing used peripheral blood. The chain couples TRBV5-1 to TRBJ2-2; 8 positions match TRBD1. CDR3 in amino acids: CASSPGQGKTGELFF. The CDR3 region has the DNA TGCGCCAGCAGCCCAGGACAGGGAAAAACCGGGGAGCTGTTTTTT.